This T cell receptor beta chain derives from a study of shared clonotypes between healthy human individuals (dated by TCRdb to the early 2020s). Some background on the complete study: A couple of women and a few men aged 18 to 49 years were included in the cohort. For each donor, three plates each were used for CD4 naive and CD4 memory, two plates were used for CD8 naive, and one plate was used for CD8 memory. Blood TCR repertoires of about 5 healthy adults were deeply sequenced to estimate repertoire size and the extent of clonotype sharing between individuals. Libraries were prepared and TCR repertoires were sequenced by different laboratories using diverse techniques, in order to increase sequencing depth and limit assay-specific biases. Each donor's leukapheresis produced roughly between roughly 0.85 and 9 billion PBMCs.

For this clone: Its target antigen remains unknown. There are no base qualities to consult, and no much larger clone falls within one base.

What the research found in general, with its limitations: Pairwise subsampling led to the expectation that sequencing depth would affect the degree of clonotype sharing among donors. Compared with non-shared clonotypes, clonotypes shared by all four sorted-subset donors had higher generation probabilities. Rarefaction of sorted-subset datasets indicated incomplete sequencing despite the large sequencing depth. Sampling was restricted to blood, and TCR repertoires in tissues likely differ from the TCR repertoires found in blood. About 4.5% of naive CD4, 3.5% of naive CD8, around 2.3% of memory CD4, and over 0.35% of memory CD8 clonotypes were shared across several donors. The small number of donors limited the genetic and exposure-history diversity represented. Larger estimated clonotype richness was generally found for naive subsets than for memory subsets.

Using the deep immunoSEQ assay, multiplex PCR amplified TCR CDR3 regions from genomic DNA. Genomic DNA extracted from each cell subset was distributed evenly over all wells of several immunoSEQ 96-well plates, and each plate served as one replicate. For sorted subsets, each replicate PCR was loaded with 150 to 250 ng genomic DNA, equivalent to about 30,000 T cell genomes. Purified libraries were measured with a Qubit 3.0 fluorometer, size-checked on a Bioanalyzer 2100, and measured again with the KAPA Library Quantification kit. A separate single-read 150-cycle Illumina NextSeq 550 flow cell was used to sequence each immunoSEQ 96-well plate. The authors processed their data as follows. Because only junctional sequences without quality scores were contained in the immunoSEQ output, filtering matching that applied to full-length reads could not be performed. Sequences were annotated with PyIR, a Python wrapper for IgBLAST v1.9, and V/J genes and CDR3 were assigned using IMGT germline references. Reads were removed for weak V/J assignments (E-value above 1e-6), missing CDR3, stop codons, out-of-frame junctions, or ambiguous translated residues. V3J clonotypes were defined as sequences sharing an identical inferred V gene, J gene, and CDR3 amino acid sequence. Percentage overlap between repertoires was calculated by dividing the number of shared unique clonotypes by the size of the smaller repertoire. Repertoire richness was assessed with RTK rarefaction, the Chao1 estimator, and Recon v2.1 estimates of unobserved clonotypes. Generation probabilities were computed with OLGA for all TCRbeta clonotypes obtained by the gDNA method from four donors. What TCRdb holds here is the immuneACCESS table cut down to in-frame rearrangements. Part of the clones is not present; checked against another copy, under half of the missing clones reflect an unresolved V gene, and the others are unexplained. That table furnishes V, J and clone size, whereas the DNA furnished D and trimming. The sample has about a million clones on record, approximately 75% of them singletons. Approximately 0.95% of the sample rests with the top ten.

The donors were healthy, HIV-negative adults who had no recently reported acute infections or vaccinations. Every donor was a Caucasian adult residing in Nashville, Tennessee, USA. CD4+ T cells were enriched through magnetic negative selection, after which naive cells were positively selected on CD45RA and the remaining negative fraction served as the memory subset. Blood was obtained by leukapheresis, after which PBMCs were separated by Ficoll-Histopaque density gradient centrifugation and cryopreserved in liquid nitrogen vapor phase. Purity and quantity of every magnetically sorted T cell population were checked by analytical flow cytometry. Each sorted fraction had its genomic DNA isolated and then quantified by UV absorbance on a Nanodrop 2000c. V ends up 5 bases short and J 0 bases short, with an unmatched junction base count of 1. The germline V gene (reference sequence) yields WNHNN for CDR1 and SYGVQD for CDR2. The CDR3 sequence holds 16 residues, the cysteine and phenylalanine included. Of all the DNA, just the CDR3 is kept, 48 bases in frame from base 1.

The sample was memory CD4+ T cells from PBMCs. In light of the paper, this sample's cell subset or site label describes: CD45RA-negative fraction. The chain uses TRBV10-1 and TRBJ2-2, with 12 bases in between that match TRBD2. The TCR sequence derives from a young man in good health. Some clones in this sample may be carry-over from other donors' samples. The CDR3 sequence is CASSRTSGTNTGELFF. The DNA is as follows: TGCGCCAGCAGTCGGACTAGCGGGACGAACACCGGGGAGCTGTTTTTT.